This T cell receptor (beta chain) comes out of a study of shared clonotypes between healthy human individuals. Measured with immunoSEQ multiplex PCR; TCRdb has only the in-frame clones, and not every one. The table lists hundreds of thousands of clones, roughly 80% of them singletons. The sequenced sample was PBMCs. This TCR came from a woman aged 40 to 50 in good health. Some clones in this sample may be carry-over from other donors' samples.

CDR3 sequence reads: CASSSPGGINQPQHF. For the CDR3, the DNA is TGTGCCAGCAGTTCCCCAGGGGGTATCAATCAGCCCCAGCATTTT. This chain connects TRBV28 to TRBJ1-5; 7 bases fit TRBD1. V lost 4 bases and J lost 3; bases outside the gene matches: 6. The germline V gene has CDR1 MDHEN and CDR2 SYDVKM. The CDR3 is 15 amino acids.